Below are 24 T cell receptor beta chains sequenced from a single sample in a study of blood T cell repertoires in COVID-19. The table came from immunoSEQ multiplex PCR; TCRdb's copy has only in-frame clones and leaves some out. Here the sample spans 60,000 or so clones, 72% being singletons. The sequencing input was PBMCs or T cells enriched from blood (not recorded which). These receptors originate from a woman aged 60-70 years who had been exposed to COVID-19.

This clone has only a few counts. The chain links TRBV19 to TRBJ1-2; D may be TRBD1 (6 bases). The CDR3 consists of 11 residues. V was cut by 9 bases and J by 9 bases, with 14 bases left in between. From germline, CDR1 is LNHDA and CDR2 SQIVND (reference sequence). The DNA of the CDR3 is TGTGCCAGCGCCAACAGGGATCGCTACACCTTC. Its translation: CASANRDRYTF.

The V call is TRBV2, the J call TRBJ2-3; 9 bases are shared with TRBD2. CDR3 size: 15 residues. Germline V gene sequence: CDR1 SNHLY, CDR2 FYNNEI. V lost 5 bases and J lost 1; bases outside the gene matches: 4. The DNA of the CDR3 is TGTGCCAGCAGTCGGGCGGGGGGGCGCACAGATACGCAGTATTTT. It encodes CASSRAGGRTDTQYF.

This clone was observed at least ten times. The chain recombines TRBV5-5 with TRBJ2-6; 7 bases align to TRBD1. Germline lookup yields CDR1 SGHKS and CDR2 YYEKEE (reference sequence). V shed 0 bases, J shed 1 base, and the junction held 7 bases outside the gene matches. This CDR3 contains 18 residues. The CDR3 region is CASSLVGTGESGANVLTF. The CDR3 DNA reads TGTGCCAGCAGCTTGGTTGGAACAGGGGAATCTGGGGCCAACGTCCTGACTTTC.

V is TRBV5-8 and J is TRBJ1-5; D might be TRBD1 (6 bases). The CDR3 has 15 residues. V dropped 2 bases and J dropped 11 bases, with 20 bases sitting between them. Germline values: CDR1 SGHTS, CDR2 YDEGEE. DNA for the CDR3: TGTGCCAGCAGCTTAGCGGCAGGGGCCGCCGGGACCCAGCATTTT. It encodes CASSLAAGAAGTQHF.

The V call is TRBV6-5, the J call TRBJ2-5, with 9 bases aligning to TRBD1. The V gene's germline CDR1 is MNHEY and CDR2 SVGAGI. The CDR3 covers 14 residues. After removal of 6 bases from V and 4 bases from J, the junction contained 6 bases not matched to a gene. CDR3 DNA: TGTGCCAGCAGCCGCGGACAGGGGTCAGAGACCCAGTACTTC. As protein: CASSRGQGSETQYF.

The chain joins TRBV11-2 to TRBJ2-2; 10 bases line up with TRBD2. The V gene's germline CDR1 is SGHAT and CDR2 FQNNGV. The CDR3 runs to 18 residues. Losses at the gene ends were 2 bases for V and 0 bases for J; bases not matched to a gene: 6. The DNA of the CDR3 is TGTGCCAGCAGCTTAAGAGTTAGCGGGGGGTCGAACACCGGGGAGCTGTTTTTT. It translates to CASSLRVSGGSNTGELFF.

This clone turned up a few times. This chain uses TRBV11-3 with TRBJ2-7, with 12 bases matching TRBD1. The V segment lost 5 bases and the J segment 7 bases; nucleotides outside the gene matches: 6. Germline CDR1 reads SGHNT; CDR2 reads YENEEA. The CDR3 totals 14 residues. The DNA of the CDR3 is TGTGCCAGCAGCAAGGGACAGGGGGCTTTTGAGCAGTACTTC. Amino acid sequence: CASSKGQGAFEQYF.

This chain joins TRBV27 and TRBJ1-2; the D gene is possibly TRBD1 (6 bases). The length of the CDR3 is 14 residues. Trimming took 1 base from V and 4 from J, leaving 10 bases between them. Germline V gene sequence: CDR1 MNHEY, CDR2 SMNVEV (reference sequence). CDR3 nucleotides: TGTGCCAGCAGTTTATTTGGGGGCAGCTATGGCTACACCTTC. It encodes CASSLFGGSYGYTF.

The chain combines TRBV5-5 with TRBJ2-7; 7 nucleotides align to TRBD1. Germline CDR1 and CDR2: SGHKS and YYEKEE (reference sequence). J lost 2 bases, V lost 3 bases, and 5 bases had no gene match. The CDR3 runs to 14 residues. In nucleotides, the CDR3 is TGTGCCAGCAGCTCAGCAGGGGGAGCCTACGAGCAGTACTTC. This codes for CASSSAGGAYEQYF.

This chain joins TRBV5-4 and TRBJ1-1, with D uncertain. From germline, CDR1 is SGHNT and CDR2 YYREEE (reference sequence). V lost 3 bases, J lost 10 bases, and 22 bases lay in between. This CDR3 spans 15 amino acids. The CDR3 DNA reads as TGTGCCAGCAGCTCAGACTCGGGTTCCTTTGTTGGAGCTTTCTTT. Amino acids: CASSSDSGSFVGAFF.

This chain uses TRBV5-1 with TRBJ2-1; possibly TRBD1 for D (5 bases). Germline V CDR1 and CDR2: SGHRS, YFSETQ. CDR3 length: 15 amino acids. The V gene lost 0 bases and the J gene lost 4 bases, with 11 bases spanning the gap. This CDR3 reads CASSLGSGLYNEQFF. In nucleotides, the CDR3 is TGCGCCAGCAGCTTGGGGTCAGGGCTGTACAATGAGCAGTTCTTC.

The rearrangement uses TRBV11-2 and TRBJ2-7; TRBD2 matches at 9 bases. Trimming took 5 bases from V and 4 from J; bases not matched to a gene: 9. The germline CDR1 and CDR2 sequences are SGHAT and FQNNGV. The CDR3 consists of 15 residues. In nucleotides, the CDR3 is TGTGCCAGCAGCCCAAGACTAGCGGCCTCATACGAGCAGTACTTC. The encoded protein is CASSPRLAASYEQYF.

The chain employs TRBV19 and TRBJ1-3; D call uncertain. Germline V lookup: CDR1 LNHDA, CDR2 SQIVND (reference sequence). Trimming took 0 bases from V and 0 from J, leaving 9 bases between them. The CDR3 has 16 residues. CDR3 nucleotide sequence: TGTGCCAGTAGTATAGATGGAGCCAGCTCTGGAAACACCATATATTTT. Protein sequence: CASSIDGASSGNTIYF.

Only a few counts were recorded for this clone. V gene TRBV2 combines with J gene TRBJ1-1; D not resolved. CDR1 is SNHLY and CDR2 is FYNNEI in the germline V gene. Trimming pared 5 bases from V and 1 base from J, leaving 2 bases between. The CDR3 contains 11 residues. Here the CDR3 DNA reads TGTGCCAGCAGTCGGAACACTGAAGCTTTCTTT. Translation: CASSRNTEAFF.

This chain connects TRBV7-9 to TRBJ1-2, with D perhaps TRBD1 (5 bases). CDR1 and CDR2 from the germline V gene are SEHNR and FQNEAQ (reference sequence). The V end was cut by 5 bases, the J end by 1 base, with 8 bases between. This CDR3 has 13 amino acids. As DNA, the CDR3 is TGTGCCAGCAGCCCAGACAGTAACTATGGCTACACCTTC. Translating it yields CASSPDSNYGYTF.

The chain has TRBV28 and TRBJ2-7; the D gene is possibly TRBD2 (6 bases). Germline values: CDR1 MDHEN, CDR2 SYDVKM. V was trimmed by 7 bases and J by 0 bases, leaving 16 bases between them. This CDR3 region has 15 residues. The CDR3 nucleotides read TGTGCCAGCATCACCGGGGCCGGGGGCTCCTACGAGCAGTACTTC. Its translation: CASITGAGGSYEQYF.

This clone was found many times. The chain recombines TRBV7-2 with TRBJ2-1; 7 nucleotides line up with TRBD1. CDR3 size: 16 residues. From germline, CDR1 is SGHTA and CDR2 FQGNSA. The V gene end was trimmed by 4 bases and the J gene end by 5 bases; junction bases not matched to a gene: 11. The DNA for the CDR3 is TGTGCCAGCAGCTACTTTCCGGGACAGCCTGACAATGAGCAGTTCTTC. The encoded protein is CASSYFPGQPDNEQFF.

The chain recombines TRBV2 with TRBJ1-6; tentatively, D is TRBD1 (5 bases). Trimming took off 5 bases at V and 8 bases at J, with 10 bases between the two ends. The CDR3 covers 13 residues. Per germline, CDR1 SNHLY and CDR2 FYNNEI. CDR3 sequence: CASSPDRYSPLHF. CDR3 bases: TGTGCCAGCAGTCCCGACAGATATTCACCCCTCCACTTT. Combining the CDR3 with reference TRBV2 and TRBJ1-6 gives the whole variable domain EPEVTQTPSHQVTQMGQEVILRCVPISNHLYFYWYRQILGQKVEFLVSFYNNEISEKSEIFDDQFSVERPDGSNFTLKIRSTKLEDSAMYFCASSPDRYSPLHFGNGTRLTVT.

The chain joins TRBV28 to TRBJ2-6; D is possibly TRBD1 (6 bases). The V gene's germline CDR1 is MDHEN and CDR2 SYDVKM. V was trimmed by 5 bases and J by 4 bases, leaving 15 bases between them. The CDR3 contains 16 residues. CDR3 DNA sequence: TGTGCCAGCAGTCCGCTACAGGGATCCGGGGCCAACGTCCTGACTTTC. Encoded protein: CASSPLQGSGANVLTF.

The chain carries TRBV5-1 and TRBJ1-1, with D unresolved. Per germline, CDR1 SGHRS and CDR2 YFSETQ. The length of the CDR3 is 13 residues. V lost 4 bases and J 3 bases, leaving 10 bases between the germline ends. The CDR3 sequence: CASSPLPDTEAFF. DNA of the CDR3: TGCGCCAGCAGCCCCCTCCCAGACACTGAAGCTTTCTTT.

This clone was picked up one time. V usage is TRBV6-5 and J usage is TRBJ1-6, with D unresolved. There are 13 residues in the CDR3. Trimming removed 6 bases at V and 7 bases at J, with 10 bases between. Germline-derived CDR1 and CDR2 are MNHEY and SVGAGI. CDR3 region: CASREVANSPLHF. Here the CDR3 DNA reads TGTGCCAGCAGGGAGGTAGCGAATTCACCCCTCCACTTT.

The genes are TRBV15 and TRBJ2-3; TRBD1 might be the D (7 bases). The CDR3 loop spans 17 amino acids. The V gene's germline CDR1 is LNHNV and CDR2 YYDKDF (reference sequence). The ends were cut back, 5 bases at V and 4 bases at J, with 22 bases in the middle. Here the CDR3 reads CATSLVPGARGADTQYF. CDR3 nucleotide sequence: TGTGCCACCAGCCTGGTTCCCGGGGCCAGGGGGGCAGATACGCAGTATTTT.

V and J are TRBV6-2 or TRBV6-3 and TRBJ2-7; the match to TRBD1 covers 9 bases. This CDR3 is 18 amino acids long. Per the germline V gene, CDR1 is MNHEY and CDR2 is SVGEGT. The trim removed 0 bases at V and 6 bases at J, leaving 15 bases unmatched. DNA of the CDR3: TGTGCCAGCAGTTACTCTATGGCCTTTTACAGGGGGCTTTCCGAGCAGTACTTC. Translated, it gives CASSYSMAFYRGLSEQYF.

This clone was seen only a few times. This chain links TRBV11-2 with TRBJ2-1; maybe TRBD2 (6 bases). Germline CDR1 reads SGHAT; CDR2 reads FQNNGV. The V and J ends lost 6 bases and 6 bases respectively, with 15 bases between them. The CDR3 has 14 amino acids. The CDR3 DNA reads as TGTGCCAGCAGTCCACGGAGGGGACCCAATGAGCAGTTCTTC. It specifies CASSPRRGPNEQFF.